The present TCR beta chain was sequenced within a study of Tregs in tolerant kidney transplant recipients. In this sample, this clone turned up once. This CDR3 is also generated by other DNA sequences in the sample. The CDR3 runs 16 residues. Germline assignment: CDR1 SQVTM and CDR2 ANQGSEA. Losses at the gene ends were 5 bases for V and 0 bases for J; bases not matched to a gene: 10. TCRdb's table, derived via immunoSEQ multiplex PCR, lists solely in-frame clones and lacks some. In the table there are approximately 15,000 clones, around four fifths of which are singletons. V gene TRBV29-1 combines with J gene TRBJ2-3; 8 bases are a match to TRBD1. The receptor was derived from a human donor who received a combined kidney and bone marrow transplant. This specimen was Tregs from blood, taken before the transplant. The CDR3 DNA is TGCAGCGTTAAAGGGGTGGGGACAGGCAGCACAGATACGCAGTATTTT. Protein: CSVKGVGTGSTDTQYF.